The 27 T cell receptor beta chains listed next were all sequenced from one sample in a study of cytomegalovirus exposure and HLA in healthy donors. It was with 60 Vbeta and 13 Jbeta primers that the PCR ran. Generated by immunoSEQ multiplex PCR, the TCRdb table keeps only in-frame clones and is missing some. The table includes some 160,000 clones, approximately 73% detected once. Sequenced: PBMCs. Receptor source: a woman aged 18 to 35 in good health and CMV-seropositive.

The rearrangement joins TRBV13 to TRBJ2-3; D is possibly TRBD1 (5 bases). The V gene lost 5 bases and the J gene lost 8 bases, with 11 bases spanning the gap. Germline loops: CDR1 PRHDT, CDR2 FYEKMQ (reference sequence). The CDR3 is 12 amino acids. The CDR3 coding sequence is TGTGCCAGCAGCCCGAGACAGCCTACGCAGTATTTT. Its protein product is CASSPRQPTQYF.

The chain combines TRBV5-4 with TRBJ2-1; D unresolved. With 1 base removed from V and 9 bases from J, the gap between germline ends came to 5 bases. The V gene's germline CDR1 is SGHNT and CDR2 YYREEE (reference sequence). The length of the CDR3 is 11 residues. CDR3 loop: CASSLSSEQFF. CDR3 sequence (DNA): TGTGCCAGCAGCTTGTCCAGTGAGCAGTTCTTC.

The chain uses TRBV4-3 and TRBJ2-7, with D unclear. The CDR3 length is 14 residues. V lost 0 bases and J lost 3, with 9 bases in between. The germline CDR1 and CDR2 sequences are LGHNA and YSLEER. CDR3 sequence: CASSQEVLLYEQYF. Here the CDR3 DNA reads TGCGCCAGCAGCCAAGAGGTACTCCTCTACGAGCAGTACTTC.

V usage is TRBV5-6 and J usage is TRBJ2-5; 11 bases line up with TRBD1. The germline CDR1 and CDR2 sequences are SGHDT and YYEEEE. This CDR3 is built from 16 residues. V lost 4 bases, J lost 11 bases, and 16 bases stayed unmatched. The CDR3 sequence is CASSPWTGGATWEQYF. CDR3 DNA: TGTGCCAGCAGCCCGTGGACAGGGGGCGCGACGTGGGAGCAGTACTTC.

This clone was seen a handful of times. The rearrangement links TRBV7-2 to TRBJ1-2, with D uncertain. Trimming removed 6 bases from V and 6 bases from J, with 14 bases in between. The CDR3 contains 13 residues. Germline CDR1 and CDR2: SGHTA and FQGNSA. The CDR3 nucleotides are TGTGCCAGCAGTCCTAGCAACCAGGATGGCTACACCTTC. As protein: CASSPSNQDGYTF.

This clone was detected a few times. The rearrangement links TRBV9 to TRBJ1-2; 8 positions match TRBD1. Unmatched junction bases numbered 17, after V lost 3 bases and J lost 4 bases. Per germline, CDR1 SGDLS and CDR2 YYNGEE. The CDR3 is made up of 18 amino acids. The CDR3 loop reads CASSGGTDAGGVVYGYTF. Written as DNA, the CDR3 is TGTGCCAGCAGCGGAGGGACAGACGCAGGGGGCGTTGTCTATGGCTACACCTTC.

As DNA, the CDR3 is TGTGCCAGCAGCTACACCGGGACAGGGTATACACCCCTCCACTTT. This translates into CASSYTGTGYTPLHF. The genes are TRBV5-4 and TRBJ1-6; TRBD1 matches at 9 bases. The ends lost 3 bases at V and 11 bases at J; junction bases unmatched: 9. CDR3 length equals 15 residues. Germline loops: CDR1 SGHNT, CDR2 YYREEE (reference sequence).

The genes are TRBV19 and TRBJ1-2; a possible D gene is TRBD1 (6 bases). V gave up 7 bases and J gave up 4 bases, with 10 bases separating them. Per germline, CDR1 LNHDA and CDR2 SQIVND (reference sequence). The CDR3 loop spans 12 amino acids. CDR3 sequence reads: CASTTGSYGYTF. Written as DNA, the CDR3 is TGTGCCAGTACTACAGGGTCCTATGGCTACACCTTC.

The CDR3 DNA reads as TGTGCCAGCAGACCCCAAGACAGGGGTAATAATTCACCCCTCCACTTT. It encodes CASRPQDRGNNSPLHF. J is TRBJ1-6 and V is TRBV6-6, with 8 bases fitting TRBD1. The germline V gene encodes CDR1 MNHNY and CDR2 SVGAGI (reference sequence). The CDR3 totals 16 residues. J lost 5 bases, V lost 6 bases, and 9 bases had no gene match.

The V and J genes are TRBV6-1 and TRBJ2-2, with 11 positions matching TRBD2. This CDR3 is 17 amino acids long. The V gene's germline CDR1 is MNHNS and CDR2 SASEGT. Trimming removed 1 base from V and 4 bases from J; junction bases left unmatched: 5. DNA for the CDR3: TGTGCCAGCAGTGAAGGCGTTAGCGGGGGGGTCACCGGGGAGCTGTTTTTT. Encoded protein: CASSEGVSGGVTGELFF.

The CDR3 here is CASTLGQGINQPQHF. CDR3 DNA: TGTGCCAGCACCTTGGGACAGGGGATTAATCAGCCCCAGCATTTT. The chain links TRBV6-1 to TRBJ1-5; 10 nucleotides align to TRBD1. Germline trimming cut 7 bases from V and 4 bases from J; bases unmatched to any gene: 7. CDR3 size: 15 residues. CDR1 and CDR2 from the germline V gene are MNHNS and SASEGT.

The chain has TRBV19 and TRBJ1-6; 7 positions agree with TRBD1. Per the germline V gene, CDR1 is LNHDA and CDR2 is SQIVND (reference sequence). Trimming took 5 bases from V and 4 from J; bases not matched to a gene: 5. The CDR3 consists of 15 residues. The CDR3 region is CASSVDRTYNSPLHF. CDR3 sequence (DNA): TGTGCCAGTAGTGTGGACAGGACGTATAATTCACCCCTCCACTTT.

This chain connects TRBV5-1 to TRBJ2-7, with 8 bases fitting TRBD1. The CDR3 spans 14 residues. After removal of 4 bases from V and 7 bases from J, the junction contained 10 bases not matched to a gene. Germline CDR1 reads SGHRS; CDR2 reads YFSETQ. CDR3 in amino acids: CASSPSPTGGEQYF. CDR3 DNA: TGCGCCAGCAGCCCGAGCCCTACAGGGGGTGAGCAGTACTTC.

This chain connects TRBV5-4 to TRBJ1-3, with 7 bases fitting TRBD1. The CDR3 runs to 16 residues. The trim removed 3 bases at V and 0 bases at J, leaving 6 bases unmatched. Germline V lookup: CDR1 SGHNT, CDR2 YYREEE (reference sequence). CDR3 bases: TGTGCCAGCAGCTCCGACAGGGCGAGCTCTGGAAACACCATATATTTT. Translation gives CASSSDRASSGNTIYF.

The rearrangement joins TRBV7-8 to TRBJ2-3; 11 bases are shared with TRBD2. Germline V CDR1 and CDR2: SGHVS, FQNEAQ. The CDR3 is made up of 15 amino acids. The ends lost 3 bases at V and 6 bases at J; junction bases unmatched: 5. CDR3 protein: CASSFTSGGTDTQYF. CDR3 nucleotide sequence: TGTGCCAGCAGCTTTACTAGCGGGGGTACCGATACGCAGTATTTT.

This chain joins TRBV29-1 and TRBJ2-1, with D possibly being TRBD2 (6 bases). This CDR3 region has 14 residues. With 6 bases removed from V and 4 bases from J, the gap between germline ends came to 16 bases. Germline V CDR1 and CDR2: SQVTM, ANQGSEA. CDR3 nucleotides: TGCAGCGTGACCGGGACTCCTAATTACAATGAGCAGTTCTTC. Its protein is CSVTGTPNYNEQFF.

This clone has just one count. The rearrangement uses TRBV6-6 and TRBJ1-4; D possibly corresponds to TRBD1 (5 bases). The germline gives CDR1 MNHNY, CDR2 SVGAGI (reference sequence). This CDR3 spans 14 amino acids. V gave up 4 bases and J gave up 6 bases, with 12 bases separating them. The CDR3, as DNA: TGTGCCAGCAGTTCGAGGGGCGGGGATGAAAAACTGTTTTTT. Amino acids: CASSSRGGDEKLFF.

The chain joins TRBV9 to TRBJ1-4; 7 nucleotides align to TRBD1. This CDR3 is 15 amino acids long. Germline V gene sequence: CDR1 SGDLS, CDR2 YYNGEE. V dropped 3 bases and J dropped 5; count of bases not matched to a gene: 7. CDR3 nucleotides: TGTGCCAGCAGCGCGACAGGACAGGACAATGAAAAACTGTTTTTT. Protein sequence: CASSATGQDNEKLFF.

This chain links TRBV21-1 with TRBJ2-6; the D call TRBD1 from the table was never checked on the DNA. TRBV21-1 is listed as a pseudogene. This CDR3 region has 18 residues. The CDR3 bases are TGTGCCAGCAGCAATCACAGGGTAGCCCCATCTGGGGCCAACGTCCTGACTTTC. This translates into CASSNHRVAPSGANVLTF.

In its sample, this clone was seen a few times. The gene calls are TRBV19 and TRBJ1-1; tentatively, D is TRBD1 (5 bases). Trimming pared 5 bases from V and 11 bases from J, leaving 21 bases between. CDR1 is LNHDA and CDR2 is SQIVND in the germline V gene (reference sequence). CDR3 length equals 14 residues. The CDR3 sequence is CASSSPGSPGGAFF. CDR3 bases: TGTGCCAGTAGTTCGCCGGGATCCCCTGGGGGGGCTTTCTTT.

This chain joins TRBV5-1 and TRBJ1-6, with 8 nucleotides matching TRBD1. From germline, CDR1 is SGHRS and CDR2 YFSETQ. With 0 bases clipped from V and 0 bases from J, the junction kept 5 bases outside the gene matches. The CDR3 spans 18 residues. CDR3: CASSLGDRLGSYNSPLHF. CDR3 in DNA: TGCGCCAGCAGCTTGGGGGACAGGCTGGGCTCCTATAATTCACCCCTCCACTTT.

The rearrangement uses TRBV18 and TRBJ1-1; 9 bases are shared with TRBD1. V was pared by 2 bases and J by 3 bases, with 10 bases of the junction left unmatched. Germline CDR1 KGHSH, CDR2 LQKENI. The CDR3 totals 17 residues. The CDR3 here is CASSPLRDRESDTEAFF. The CDR3 DNA sequence: TGTGCCAGCTCACCATTAAGGGACAGGGAGTCGGACACTGAAGCTTTCTTT.

The chain links TRBV4-2 to TRBJ1-1; D not resolved. The germline V gene encodes CDR1 LGHNA and CDR2 YNFKEQ. Trimming cost V 0 bases and J 3 bases, with 14 bases left between them. CDR3 length equals 16 residues. The chain's CDR3 is CASSQEVPGEDTEAFF. The CDR3 DNA reads TGTGCCAGCAGCCAAGAGGTTCCCGGGGAGGACACTGAAGCTTTCTTT.

The rearrangement uses TRBV29-1 and TRBJ1-1; 8 bases align to TRBD1. The length of the CDR3 is 14 residues. Germline V gene data show CDR1 as SQVTM and CDR2 as ANQGSEA. The J segment lost 0 bases and the V segment lost 5 bases, leaving 5 bases of the junction unmatched. This CDR3 reads CSVCRGRVNTEAFF. The DNA for the CDR3 is TGCAGCGTTTGCAGGGGGCGCGTGAACACTGAAGCTTTCTTT.

In this sample, this clone turned up once. This sequence joins TRBV6-1 and TRBJ1-2, with a tentative D call TRBD1 (6 bases). This CDR3 has 15 amino acids. Trimming removed 4 bases from V and 6 bases from J, with 18 bases in between. Per the germline V gene, CDR1 is MNHNS and CDR2 is SASEGT. CDR3 sequence (DNA): TGTGCCAGCAGTGGGCTCAGGGGAATGGGGGATGGCTACACCTTC. Protein sequence: CASSGLRGMGDGYTF.

This clone was seen a handful of times. In DNA form, the CDR3 reads TGTGCCAGCATCATGGGGGAGGGTGGGGAGACCCAGTACTTC. Its protein product is CASIMGEGGETQYF. V is TRBV6-5 and J is TRBJ2-5; 7 bases are shared with TRBD2. The CDR3 covers 14 residues. V shed 7 bases and J 5 bases; nucleotides not matched to a gene: 10. Per the germline V gene, CDR1 is MNHEY and CDR2 is SVGAGI.

Remarks on this clone: The junction departs from germline at one end; a sequencing error may be responsible. This chain links TRBV15 with TRBJ2-3; weak D call: TRBD1 (5 bases). The CDR3 has 16 residues. CDR1 is LNHNV, CDR2 YYDKDF, per germline (reference sequence). The CDR3 reads CATSRDKGLGTNTQYF. CDR3 coding DNA: TGTGCCACCAGCAGAGATAAGGGGCTAGGCACAAATACGCAGTATTTT. The entire variable domain, with the rest obtained from reference TRBV15 and TRBJ2-3, is as follows: DAMVIQNPRYQVTQFGKPVTLSCSQTLNHNVMYWYQQKSSQAPKLLFHYYDKDFNNEADTPDNFQSRRPNTSFCFLDIRSPGLGDTAMYLCATSRDKGLGTNTQYFGPGTRLTVL.